These T cell receptor beta chains were read from a single sample in a study of blood T cell repertoires in COVID-19. Using immunoSEQ multiplex PCR, the repertoire was profiled, and TCRdb retains in-frame clones only, with some absent. This sample has over 110,000 clones, with around 80% found just once. The sample consisted of peripheral blood. The receptors were gathered from a man in his 70s who had recovered from COVID-19. CDR3s include the opening cysteine and the closing phenylalanine or tryptophan. Each record gives: V gene, clone size, D gene, CDR3 length, J gene, CDR3 protein, CDR3 DNA. The D gene is left open where the match is weak. Only some rows state a clone size, as once, few, many or a class for expanded clones.

TRBV29-1	-	TRBD2	15	TRBJ2-3	CSVVWGSGDPDTQYF	TGCAGCGTTGTGTGGGGGAGCGGGGACCCAGATACGCAGTATTTT
TRBV11-2	many	-	12	TRBJ2-7	CASRGRGYEQYF	TGTGCCAGCAGGGGCAGGGGCTACGAGCAGTACTTC
TRBV10-3	-	-	13	TRBJ2-7	CAIHGHTNYEQYF	TGTGCCATCCACGGACATACAAATTACGAGCAGTACTTC
TRBV6-1	-	-	15	TRBJ2-5	CASSEAGSGWETQYF	TGTGCCAGCAGTGAAGCAGGGAGCGGTTGGGAGACCCAGTACTTC
TRBV27	once	-	13	TRBJ2-7	CASKMGGSYEQYF	TGTGCCAGCAAAATGGGGGGATCCTACGAGCAGTACTTC
TRBV5-3	-	-	15	TRBJ2-7	CARSLGLDFFYEQYF	TGTGCCAGAAGCTTGGGACTAGATTTCTTTTACGAGCAGTACTTC
TRBV6-2/TRBV6-3	once	TRBD1	12	TRBJ2-7	CASSYPTGGLYF	TGTGCCAGCAGTTACCCGACAGGGGGCTTGTACTTC
TRBV6-6	-	-	13	TRBJ1-2	CASTYEGGVGYTF	TGTGCCAGCACCTACGAAGGGGGGGTTGGCTACACCTTC
TRBV9	-	TRBD2	15	TRBJ2-1	CASSGTSGGYNEQFF	TGTGCCAGCAGCGGGACTAGCGGGGGTTACAATGAGCAGTTCTTC
TRBV29-1	-	-	12	TRBJ2-2	CSTQGKAGELFF	TGCAGCACCCAGGGGAAGGCCGGGGAGCTGTTTTTT
TRBV3-1/TRBV3-2	-	-	17	TRBJ1-1	CASSQDVGTRLNTEAFF	TGTGCCAGCAGCCAAGACGTTGGGACTCGCTTAAACACTGAAGCTTTCTTT
TRBV6-5	-	-	13	TRBJ1-4	CASKTATNEKLFF	TGTGCCAGCAAGACAGCTACTAATGAAAAACTGTTTTTT
TRBV27	-	-	14	TRBJ1-2	CASSPRPGSDGYTF	TGTGCCAGCAGTCCACGCCCAGGGTCTGATGGCTACACCTTC
TRBV5-6	-	TRBD1	13	TRBJ1-2	CASSTGTGDGYTF	TGTGCCAGCAGCACCGGGACAGGGGATGGCTACACCTTC
TRBV7-6	once	TRBD1	19	TRBJ1-4	CASSPGGTGVPSTNEKLFF	TGTGCCAGCAGCCCCGGGGGGACAGGGGTTCCCTCAACTAATGAAAAACTGTTTTTT
TRBV5-1	few	TRBD1	16	TRBJ1-6	CASRSIPGQGNSPLHF	TGCGCCAGCAGGTCAATTCCGGGACAGGGAAATTCACCCCTCCACTTT
TRBV3-1/TRBV3-2	-	-	12	TRBJ2-7	CASSLLSYEQYF	TGTGCCAGCAGCCTCTTATCCTACGAGCAGTACTTC
TRBV7-8	-	-	16	TRBJ1-3	CASSLRPAASGNTIYF	TGTGCCAGCAGCTTACGGCCGGCGGCCTCTGGAAACACCATATATTTT
TRBV25-1	-	TRBD1	13	TRBJ2-7	CASSGQGRREQYF	TGTGCCAGCAGTGGACAGGGCCGTCGGGAGCAGTACTTC
TRBV5-1	-	-	14	TRBJ2-1	CASSSGLTYNEQFF	TGCGCCAGCAGCTCCGGACTTACATACAATGAGCAGTTCTTC
TRBV6-5	-	TRBD1	15	TRBJ2-5	CASTGPPDRGETQYF	TGTGCCAGCACCGGCCCGCCGGACAGGGGAGAGACCCAGTACTTC
TRBV11-2	few	-	14	TRBJ2-7	CASTNRQFSYEQYF	TGTGCCAGCACCAACCGACAGTTCTCCTACGAGCAGTACTTC
TRBV23-1	-	TRBD1	14	TRBJ2-7	CASTTRDRGYEQYF	TGCGCCAGCACCACTCGGGACAGGGGATACGAGCAGTACTTC
TRBV12-3/TRBV12-4	-	-	13	TRBJ2-2	CASSSQSTGELFF	TGTGCCAGCAGTTCCCAGTCCACCGGGGAGCTGTTTTTT
TRBV7-8	-	-	13	TRBJ2-5	CASSFRLKETQYF	TGTGCCAGCAGCTTCCGACTAAAAGAGACCCAGTACTTC
TRBV4-1	-	-	15	TRBJ1-2	CASSQAIMGGYGYTF	TGCGCCAGCAGCCAAGCTATCATGGGGGGGTATGGCTACACCTTC
TRBV28	-	TRBD1	16	TRBJ1-6	CASSIPGQVHASPLHF	TGTGCCAGCAGTATCCCGGGACAGGTACATGCTTCACCCCTCCACTTT
TRBV6-2/TRBV6-3	-	TRBD1	15	TRBJ1-1	CASSYNSRGGIEAFF	TGTGCCAGCAGTTATAACTCTCGAGGGGGCATTGAAGCTTTCTTT
TRBV24-1	-	TRBD2	16	TRBJ2-3	CATSDARAGEADTQYF	TGTGCCACCAGTGATGCCCGGGCGGGAGAGGCAGATACGCAGTATTTT
TRBV4-3	-	TRBD1	19	TRBJ2-6	CASSQYPTGSLSGANVLTF	TGCGCCAGCAGCCAATACCCGACAGGGTCGCTCTCTGGGGCCAACGTCCTGACTTTC
TRBV3-1/TRBV3-2	-	-	16	TRBJ2-3	CASSQDGQATTDTQYF	TGTGCCAGCAGCCAAGATGGTCAGGCGACGACAGATACGCAGTATTTT
TRBV29-1	-	-	12	TRBJ2-3	CSGISGTDTQYF	TGCAGCGGAATTTCGGGGACAGATACGCAGTATTTT
TRBV4-3	-	-	15	TRBJ1-2	CASSQEVHRPGGYTF	TGCGCCAGCAGCCAAGAGGTACATCGGCCAGGGGGCTACACCTTC
TRBV5-6	-	TRBD2	16	TRBJ2-1	CASSLVASGPYNEQFF	TGTGCCAGCAGCTTGGTGGCTAGCGGGCCCTACAATGAGCAGTTCTTC
TRBV27	-	-	13	TRBJ2-3	CASTGQTTDTQYF	TGTGCCAGCACAGGACAGACCACAGATACGCAGTATTTT
TRBV27	-	-	13	TRBJ1-1	CASSFGQHTEAFF	TGTGCCAGCAGTTTCGGACAGCACACTGAAGCTTTCTTT
TRBV25-1	-	TRBD2	17	TRBJ2-5	CASSESGGGPFLETQYF	TGTGCCAGCAGTGAATCGGGGGGAGGGCCGTTTTTGGAGACCCAGTACTTC
TRBV28	few	-	14	TRBJ1-5	CASSPIGGGQPQHF	TGTGCCAGCAGCCCTATAGGGGGGGGTCAGCCCCAGCATTTT
TRBV6-6	-	-	14	TRBJ2-7	CASSYLDSPYEQYF	TGTGCCAGCAGTTACTTGGACAGTCCCTACGAGCAGTACTTC
TRBV18	-	-	17	TRBJ2-6	CASSPQTASSGANVLTF	TGTGCCAGCTCACCCCAGACAGCGAGCTCTGGGGCCAACGTCCTGACTTTC